The TCR beta chain under discussion was sequenced for a study of identifying expanded T cells in peripheral blood. Study-wide points: Approximately 2-week clone count variance significantly increased as total template count grew. Technical replicates showed approximately 1.2 changed clones; roughly two weeks 15 to 20; four weeks 19.

Notes on this clone: What it recognizes is unknown.

During the collection period, no donor immune events like infections were recorded. Assay used: immunoSEQ multiplex PCR; TCRdb lists only in-frame clones, some missing. The sample lists about 81,000 clones, around 83% occurring once. Sample: blood. The receptor's source is a person between 18 and 69 years old in good health.

CDR3 sequence: CASSVGGGGGNVYEQYF. The CDR3 bases are TGTGCCAGCAGCGTAGGAGGAGGGGGCGGGAATGTCTACGAGCAGTACTTC. The chain recombines TRBV9 with TRBJ2-7, with D maybe TRBD1 (7 bases). Germline CDR1 SGDLS, CDR2 YYNGEE. V lost 0 bases, J lost 3 bases, and 19 bases lay in between. The CDR3 consists of 17 residues.